The 29 T cell receptor beta chains below come from one sample, sequenced in a study of blood T cell repertoires in COVID-19. Clones were read by immunoSEQ multiplex PCR, and TCRdb kept only the in-frame ones, dropping some. The sample includes some 240,000 clones, 75% to 90% of them seen just once. Sequenced material: peripheral blood. Receptors were obtained from a man aged 55 to 70 who had recovered from COVID-19.

This clone has a single count. The chain employs TRBV11-2 and TRBJ2-5, with 8 nucleotides matching TRBD2. After removal of 5 bases from V and 5 bases from J, the junction contained 13 bases not matched to a gene. Looked up from germline, CDR1 is SGHAT and CDR2 is FQNNGV. This CDR3 region has 16 residues. CDR3 protein: CASSVGSGGSLETQYF. For the CDR3, the DNA is TGTGCCAGCAGCGTGGGGAGCGGGGGCTCGTTGGAGACCCAGTACTTC.

The rearrangement links TRBV3-1 (or the pseudogene TRBV3-2) to TRBJ1-3, with D tentatively TRBD1 (5 bases). V lost 1 base and J lost 0, with 7 bases in between. Germline V gene sequence: CDR1 LGHDT, CDR2 YNNKEL (reference sequence). The length of the CDR3 is 15 residues. The CDR3 DNA is TGTGCCAGCAGCCAAGGACAGTACTCTGGAAACACCATATATTTT. This encodes CASSQGQYSGNTIYF.

This clone was recorded only once. The gene calls are TRBV5-4 and TRBJ2-7; 7 bases match TRBD1. The trim removed 3 bases at V and 5 bases at J, leaving 8 bases unmatched. CDR1 is SGHNT and CDR2 is YYREEE in the germline V gene (reference sequence). This CDR3 contains 14 residues. The CDR3 sequence is CASSSPQGVNEQYF. The CDR3 region has the DNA TGTGCCAGCAGCTCACCCCAGGGGGTCAACGAGCAGTACTTC.

The CDR3 loop is CASSLSAGRLEQYF. The CDR3 coding sequence is TGTGCCAGCAGTTTATCGGCAGGAAGGCTCGAGCAGTACTTC. This chain connects TRBV27 to TRBJ2-7; no reliable D call. The V end lost 0 bases, the J end lost 6 bases, and 12 bases lay between the germline ends. The germline V gene encodes CDR1 MNHEY and CDR2 SMNVEV (reference sequence). The CDR3 extends over 14 amino acids.

V usage is TRBV7-9 and J usage is TRBJ1-3, with no clear D. Germline CDR1 SEHNR, CDR2 FQNEAQ (reference sequence). V dropped 2 bases and J dropped 0 bases, with 5 bases sitting between them. This CDR3 region has 14 residues. The chain's CDR3 is CASSLSYSGNTIYF. The CDR3 nucleotides read TGTGCCAGCAGCTTATCCTACTCTGGAAACACCATATATTTT.

V is TRBV5-4 and J is TRBJ2-5; TRBD1 is a possible D gene (8 bases). Germline-derived CDR1 and CDR2 are SGHNT and YYREEE (reference sequence). V lost 4 bases and J lost 4, with 20 bases in between. The CDR3 contains 16 residues. Here the CDR3 DNA reads TGTGCCAGCAGCCTACGGACAGGGAGGGTGAGAGAGACCCAGTACTTC. Translated: CASSLRTGRVRETQYF.

The CDR3 loop reads CASAAGEAGELFF. The CDR3 DNA sequence: TGTGCCAGCGCGGCGGGGGAGGCCGGGGAGCTGTTTTTT. The chain uses TRBV6-5 and TRBJ2-2; TRBD2 aligns across 7 bases. V was clipped by 8 bases and J by 6 bases; unmatched bases: 6. The CDR3 is 13 residues long. From germline, CDR1 is MNHEY and CDR2 SVGAGI.

This chain links TRBV11-2 with TRBJ2-1, with 9 bases lining up with TRBD2. V shed 7 bases and J 9 bases; nucleotides not matched to a gene: 13. The V gene's germline CDR1 is SGHAT and CDR2 FQNNGV. The CDR3 extends over 15 amino acids. The CDR3 DNA is TGTGCCAGCACCCAAGGCTGGCGGGGGGGCAGTGAGCAGTTCTTC. Protein: CASTQGWRGGSEQFF.

The CDR3 DNA reads as TGTGCCGGCACGCGGGGTCGGGGAGCCACAGATACGCAGTATTTT. This encodes CAGTRGRGATDTQYF. The J gene is TRBJ2-3, the V gene TRBV5-4; weak D call: TRBD2 (6 bases). V lost 10 bases to trimming and J lost 2 bases, with 20 bases between them. CDR3 size: 15 residues. Germline assignment: CDR1 SGHNT and CDR2 YYREEE (reference sequence).

This chain uses TRBV21-1 with TRBJ2-7; TRBD2 is the table's D call and was not checked against the DNA. TRBV21-1 is designated a pseudogene. The CDR3 consists of 15 residues. CDR3 sequence: CASSKLAARPYEQYF. DNA of the CDR3: TGTGCCAGCAGCAAACTTGCGGCGCGTCCCTACGAGCAGTACTTC.

The chain uses TRBV9 and TRBJ2-1; 7 nucleotides agree with TRBD2. CDR3 size: 15 residues. Germline trimming cut 0 bases from V and 16 bases from J; bases unmatched to any gene: 16. Germline V gives CDR1 SGDLS, CDR2 YYNGEE. This chain's CDR3 is CASSVEIRERGGPFF. The CDR3, as DNA: TGTGCCAGCAGCGTAGAGATTAGGGAGCGGGGAGGTCCATTCTTC.

This clone was recorded a few times. The chain carries TRBV6-5 and TRBJ1-5; TRBD1 agrees at 10 bases. The CDR3 is 13 residues long. The germline CDR1 and CDR2 sequences are MNHEY and SVGAGI. Losses at the gene ends were 11 bases for V and 6 bases for J; bases not matched to a gene: 7. The chain's CDR3 is CAGGQGGSQPQHF. CDR3 DNA sequence: TGTGCCGGAGGACAGGGGGGGAGTCAGCCCCAGCATTTT.

J is TRBJ1-1 and V is TRBV2, with 8 bases that match TRBD1. Germline lookup yields CDR1 SNHLY and CDR2 FYNNEI. The CDR3 has 15 residues. The V and J ends lost 8 bases and 5 bases, in that order; junction bases with no gene match: 13. CDR3 sequence (DNA): TGTGCCAGCCTACAGGGGGTCTTTTTGAGGACTGAAGCTTTCTTT. Its protein is CASLQGVFLRTEAFF.

The V call is TRBV2, the J call TRBJ2-5; the match to TRBD1 covers 7 bases. Germline V gene data show CDR1 as SNHLY and CDR2 as FYNNEI. After removal of 6 bases from V and 3 bases from J, the junction contained 4 bases not matched to a gene. The CDR3 covers 13 residues. CDR3 DNA: TGTGCCAGCAGCCACGACAGGGAAGAGACCCAGTACTTC. This translates into CASSHDREETQYF.

The chain joins TRBV19 to TRBJ2-5, with 10 bases lining up with TRBD1. CDR3 size: 15 residues. Unmatched junction bases numbered 3, after V lost 3 bases and J lost 2 bases. From germline, CDR1 is LNHDA and CDR2 SQIVND (reference sequence). The CDR3: CASSIRTGGQETQYF. The CDR3, as DNA: TGTGCCAGTAGTATTAGGACAGGGGGGCAAGAGACCCAGTACTTC.

The chain couples TRBV4-1 to TRBJ2-3; TRBD2 is a possible D gene (6 bases). The CDR3 consists of 14 residues. Germline CDR1 is MGHRA and CDR2 is YSYEKL. Trimming left V 4 bases short and J 4 bases short, with 12 bases between. The CDR3 here is CASSPISGPDTQYF. CDR3 DNA: TGCGCCAGCAGCCCGATTAGCGGCCCAGATACGCAGTATTTT.

This clone was observed a handful of times. The chain recombines TRBV27 with TRBJ2-7; D is possibly TRBD2 (5 bases). The CDR3 contains 15 residues. The germline CDR1 and CDR2 sequences are MNHEY and SMNVEV (reference sequence). V dropped 6 bases and J dropped 2 bases, with 17 bases sitting between them. DNA of the CDR3: TGTGCCAGCAGACGATTAGACACAGCGGCCTACGAGCAGTACTTC. This gives the protein CASRRLDTAAYEQYF.

The rearrangement joins TRBV30 to TRBJ1-4, with TRBD1 as a possible D gene (5 bases). Trimming removed 5 bases at V and 5 bases at J, with 15 bases between. This CDR3 is built from 14 residues. Germline assignment: CDR1 GTSNPN and CDR2 SVGIG (reference sequence). For the CDR3, the DNA is TGTGCCTGGGGCCACAGGCCCAGGAATGAAAAACTGTTTTTT. This gives the protein CAWGHRPRNEKLFF.

CDR3 coding DNA: TGTGCCAGCAGTGAGACAGGGTGGGGAGAGACCCAGTACTTC. Translating gives CASSETGWGETQYF. This sequence joins TRBV2 and TRBJ2-5; TRBD1 agrees at 7 bases. J gave up 4 bases and V 3 bases, and 5 bases lay outside the gene matches. From germline, CDR1 is SNHLY and CDR2 FYNNEI. The CDR3 totals 14 residues. Complete variable domain (other parts from reference TRBV2 and TRBJ2-5): EPEVTQTPSHQVTQMGQEVILRCVPISNHLYFYWYRQILGQKVEFLVSFYNNEISEKSEIFDDQFSVERPDGSNFTLKIRSTKLEDSAMYFCASSETGWGETQYFGPGTRLLVL.

The chain joins TRBV18 to TRBJ2-7; 7 bases are a match to TRBD1. Germline values: CDR1 KGHSH, CDR2 LQKENI. Trimming removed 5 bases from V and 4 bases from J; junction bases left unmatched: 11. The CDR3 sequence is 15 residues long. This CDR3 is CASSEVAQQGYEQYV. Here the CDR3 DNA reads TGTGCCAGCTCAGAAGTAGCCCAACAGGGGTACGAGCAGTACGTC.

The chain joins TRBV18 to TRBJ2-2; D gene uncertain. CDR1 is KGHSH and CDR2 is LQKENI in the germline V gene. Trimming took 0 bases from V and 4 from J, leaving 6 bases between them. The CDR3 runs 14 residues. The DNA of the CDR3 is TGTGCCAGCTCACCACCGACTCTCACCGGGGAGCTGTTTTTT. Translating gives CASSPPTLTGELFF.

This chain joins TRBV24-1 and TRBJ2-5, with a tentative D call TRBD1 (5 bases). CDR1 and CDR2 from the germline V gene are KGHDR and SFDVKD. Trimming removed 6 bases from V and 13 bases from J, with 17 bases in between. This CDR3 contains 12 residues. CDR3 coding DNA: TGTGCCACCAGTACGAACCGCCAGGGATTGTACTTC. It is translated as CATSTNRQGLYF.

The chain has TRBV5-1 and TRBJ2-2; no firm D call. Germline values: CDR1 SGHRS, CDR2 YFSETQ. The CDR3 spans 15 residues. The V and J ends lost 6 bases and 0 bases respectively, with 12 bases between them. In DNA, the CDR3 is TGCGCCAGCAAGTTTAGCTTGGCGAACACCGGGGAGCTGTTTTTT. Protein: CASKFSLANTGELFF.

V usage is TRBV9 and J usage is TRBJ1-1, with D hard to call. The CDR3 is made up of 13 amino acids. CDR1 is SGDLS and CDR2 is YYNGEE in the germline V gene. Trimming pared 0 bases from V and 8 bases from J, leaving 11 bases between. The CDR3 DNA is TGTGCCAGCAGCGTAGCTACATCGGGGGAAGCTTTCTTT. Its protein product is CASSVATSGEAFF.

The chain employs TRBV5-1 and TRBJ2-3; maybe TRBD1 (5 bases). Trimming shortened V by 7 bases and J by 2 bases, and 11 bases separated the two germline ends. The CDR3 is 13 residues long. Germline loops: CDR1 SGHRS, CDR2 YFSETQ. In DNA form, the CDR3 reads TGCGCCAGCTGGGCAGGGAACACAGATACGCAGTATTTT. Translating it yields CASWAGNTDTQYF.

The chain recombines TRBV9 with TRBJ1-1; D is possibly TRBD1 (5 bases). Per germline, CDR1 SGDLS and CDR2 YYNGEE. The V end was cut by 0 bases, the J end by 8 bases, with 14 bases between. The CDR3 has 14 amino acids. This CDR3 reads CASSVGTPQTEAFF. The CDR3 DNA is TGTGCCAGCAGCGTAGGGACACCCCAAACGGAAGCTTTCTTT.

The chain carries TRBV9 and TRBJ1-1, with D possibly being TRBD1 (5 bases). The CDR3 has 15 residues. The ends were cut back, 0 bases at V and 0 bases at J, with 9 bases in the middle. In germline, CDR1 is SGDLS, CDR2 YYNGEE. CDR3 DNA sequence: TGTGCCAGCAGCGTAGATGGGGCCTTGAACACTGAAGCTTTCTTT. Translation: CASSVDGALNTEAFF.

CDR3 DNA sequence: TGTGCCAGCAGTCTCCAGGGGGCCCTCACAGATACGCAGTATTTT. Its translation is CASSLQGALTDTQYF. The chain employs TRBV7-9 and TRBJ2-3; 8 bases map to TRBD1. Trimming at V came to 6 bases and at J to 2 bases, leaving 7 bases not matched to a gene. Germline assignment: CDR1 SEHNR and CDR2 FQNEAQ (reference sequence). There are 15 residues in the CDR3.

This chain uses TRBV13 with TRBJ2-6; 8 bases agree with TRBD1. CDR3 size: 16 residues. Germline V CDR1 and CDR2: PRHDT, FYEKMQ (reference sequence). Germline trimming cut 4 bases from V and 0 bases from J; bases unmatched to any gene: 2. CDR3 DNA sequence: TGTGCCAGCAGCTCGGGACAGGTCTCTGGGGCCAACGTCCTGACTTTC. Protein product: CASSSGQVSGANVLTF.